This TCR beta chain comes out of a study of T cell repertoires in cytomegalovirus infection. Overall study context: HLA-B-restricted CMV epitopes that are well studied, plus recently identified HLA-C-restricted ones, were used by the study.

MiXCR, applied by TCRdb to the reads, yields one record per CDR3 protein. The sample contains roughly 78,000 distinct CDR3 sequences, around 37% of which appear only once. About this clonotype itself: As yet, its antigen is unknown.

Findings and limits, study-wide: Summed public TCR beta family frequency identified CMV carriers bearing the relevant HLA.

The CDR3 totals 15 residues. With 2 bases removed from V and 0 bases from J, the gap between germline ends came to 9 bases. Germline CDR1 reads MNHNS; CDR2 reads SASEGT. This receptor was identified in a human donor in good health (CMV status not recorded). Some clones in this sample may be carry-over from other donors' samples. This material consisted of CD8+ T cells from cultured PBMCs, taken from culture after CMV antigen stimulation. This sequence joins TRBV6-1 and TRBJ2-3, with D unresolved. The CDR3 DNA follows: TGTGCCAGCAGTGAAAGTCCAGAGAGCACAGATACGCAGTATTTT. Its protein is CASSESPESTDTQYF.